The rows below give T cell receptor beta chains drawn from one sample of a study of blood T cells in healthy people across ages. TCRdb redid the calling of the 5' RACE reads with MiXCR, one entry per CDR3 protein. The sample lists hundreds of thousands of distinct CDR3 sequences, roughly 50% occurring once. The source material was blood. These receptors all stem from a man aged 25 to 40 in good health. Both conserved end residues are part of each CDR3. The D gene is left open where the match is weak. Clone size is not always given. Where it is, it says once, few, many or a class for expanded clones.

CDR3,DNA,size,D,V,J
CATSREPPSEQFF,TGTGCCACCAGCAGAGAGCCCCCTTCGGAGCAGTTCTTC,few,.,TRBV15,TRBJ2-1
CSAREGQGSNEQFF,TGCAGTGCTAGAGAGGGACAGGGTAGCAATGAGCAGTTCTTC,.,TRBD1,TRBV20-1,TRBJ2-1
CASSSESRATDTQYF,TGTGCCAGCTCATCAGAGTCTCGTGCCACAGATACGCAGTATTTT,many,.,TRBV18,TRBJ2-3
CASSQDWGRLAGGQDTQYF,TGTGCCAGCAGCCAAGATTGGGGGAGGCTAGCGGGGGGGCAGGATACGCAGTATTTT,many,TRBD2,TRBV4-2,TRBJ2-3
CASSLAWGLTDTQYF,TGCGCCAGCAGCTTGGCCTGGGGGCTCACAGATACGCAGTATTTT,.,.,TRBV5-1,TRBJ2-3
CASSLSVGDGTDTQYF,TGTGCCAGCAGTTTATCGGTGGGGGATGGCACAGATACGCAGTATTTT,few,.,TRBV27,TRBJ2-3
CASSLEDFLAANSYEQYF,TGTGCCAGCAGCTTAGAGGACTTCCTAGCGGCGAACTCCTACGAGCAGTACTTC,.,TRBD2,TRBV7-8,TRBJ2-7
CASSTDGNNSPLHF,TGTGCCAGCTCCACCGACGGCAATAATTCACCCCTCCACTTT,few,.,TRBV12-3/TRBV12-4,TRBJ1-6
CAGSPRTGSRSPEAFF,TGTGCCGGCTCACCACGGACAGGGAGCCGGTCTCCTGAAGCTTTCTTT,.,TRBD1,TRBV18,TRBJ1-1
CASGTLRTPEQFF,TGTGCCAGCGGGACCTTACGAACGCCTGAGCAGTTCTTC,.,.,TRBV9,TRBJ2-1
CSVQPRGANYGYTF,TGCAGCGTTCAACCCCGCGGAGCTAACTATGGCTACACCTTC,.,.,TRBV29-1,TRBJ1-2
CASSPGAVADTQYF,TGTGCCAGCAGCCCTGGCGCTGTCGCAGATACGCAGTATTTT,.,.,TRBV7-2,TRBJ2-3
CASSQEVPGGNYNEQFF,TGCGCCAGCAGCCAAGAAGTTCCCGGGGGGAACTACAATGAGCAGTTCTTC,few,TRBD2,TRBV4-3,TRBJ2-1
CASSSGPGRYEQFF,TGTGCCAGCAGCTCGGGACCGGGGCGATATGAGCAGTTCTTC,.,.,TRBV14,TRBJ2-1
CASSQGGGRRLSEAFF,TGTGCCAGCAGCCAAGGAGGGGGACGCCGACTAAGTGAAGCTTTCTTT,.,.,TRBV3-1,TRBJ1-1
CASSLPQPNEKLFF,TGTGCCAGCAGTCTCCCCCAGCCTAATGAAAAACTGTTTTTT,.,.,TRBV12-3/TRBV12-4,TRBJ1-4
CSVAGEGYEQYF,TGCAGCGTTGCGGGGGAAGGGTACGAGCAGTACTTC,.,.,TRBV29-1,TRBJ2-7
CATSVTDTQYF,TGTGCCACCAGTGTCACAGATACGCAGTATTTT,.,.,TRBV24-1,TRBJ2-3
CASSSYPVPSTDTQYF,TGCGCCAGCAGCTCCTATCCGGTACCTAGCACAGATACGCAGTATTTT,.,.,TRBV5-1,TRBJ2-3
CASRDPGSYTF,TGTGCCAGCAGGGATCCAGGGAGCTACACCTTC,.,.,TRBV9,TRBJ1-2
CAIREQGQNGYTF,TGTGCCATCAGGGAACAGGGGCAGAATGGCTACACCTTC,few,TRBD1,TRBV10-3,TRBJ1-2
CSVEDRVGDIQYF,TGCAGCGTTGAAGACAGAGTGGGGGACATTCAGTACTTC,.,.,TRBV29-1,TRBJ2-4
CASSGPEANGYTF,TGTGCCAGCAGTGGGCCAGAGGCGAATGGCTACACCTTC,.,.,TRBV3-1,TRBJ1-2
CASSISGGTEAFF,TGTGCCAGCAGCATATCCGGTGGGACTGAAGCTTTCTTT,.,.,TRBV2,TRBJ1-1
CASSQDEKDYYGYTF,TGTGCCAGCAGCCAAGACGAGAAGGACTACTATGGCTACACCTTC,.,.,TRBV4-2,TRBJ1-2
CATNREINSPLHF,TGTGCCACGAACAGGGAGATAAATTCACCCCTCCACTTT,.,.,TRBV2,TRBJ1-6
CASSTGKGGTSTDTQYF,TGTGCCAGCAGCACCGGAAAAGGGGGGACTAGCACAGATACGCAGTATTTT,.,.,TRBV21-1,TRBJ2-3
CASTPQGTNYGYTF,TGTGCCAGCACTCCACAGGGGACTAACTATGGCTACACCTTC,.,TRBD1,TRBV12-3/TRBV12-4,TRBJ1-2
CASSNTETALYAGELFF,TGTGCCAGCAGCAACACTGAGACAGCATTGTACGCCGGGGAGCTGTTTTTT,.,.,TRBV7-9,TRBJ2-2
CASSLPGQIQETQYF,TGTGCCAGCAGCTTACCGGGACAGATCCAAGAGACCCAGTACTTC,.,TRBD1,TRBV7-9,TRBJ2-5
CASSYPEASTDTQYF,TGTGCCAGCAGTTACCCCGAAGCTAGCACAGATACGCAGTATTTT,.,.,TRBV6-5,TRBJ2-3
CASNLPPTGDGYTF,TGTGCCAGCAATTTACCACCGACAGGGGACGGCTACACCTTC,.,TRBD1,TRBV12-3/TRBV12-4,TRBJ1-2
CASRPNRVSSYEQYF,TGTGCCAGTAGGCCCAACAGGGTTAGTTCCTACGAGCAGTACTTC,.,.,TRBV19,TRBJ2-7
CASSDRGRGYNEQFF,TGTGCCAGCAGTGACAGGGGCCGGGGCTACAATGAGCAGTTCTTC,few,TRBD1,TRBV12-3/TRBV12-4,TRBJ2-1
CASSYGSGSAGSYNEQFF,TGTGCCAGCAGTTACGGTAGCGGGAGTGCCGGCTCCTACAATGAGCAGTTCTTC,.,TRBD2,TRBV6-2/TRBV6-3,TRBJ2-1
CASSPLFEQFF,TGTGCCAGCAGCCCGCTTTTCGAGCAGTTCTTC,once,.,TRBV7-2,TRBJ2-1
CASSPEGRNEKLFF,TGTGCCAGCAGCCCGGAGGGACGAAATGAAAAACTGTTTTTT,.,.,TRBV27,TRBJ1-4
CASSQDPLLDIGQETQYF,TGCGCCAGCAGCCAAGACCCCCTCCTAGACATTGGGCAAGAGACCCAGTACTTC,.,.,TRBV4-1,TRBJ2-5
CASTEEQVADTQYF,TGTGCCAGCACCGAGGAACAGGTTGCAGATACGCAGTATTTT,.,.,TRBV5-6,TRBJ2-3
CASSLDVWNQPQHF,TGTGCCAGCAGCTTAGACGTATGGAATCAGCCCCAGCATTTT,.,.,TRBV7-2,TRBJ1-5
CASSPGGREKLFF,TGTGCCAGCAGTCCGGGGGGGCGCGAAAAACTGTTTTTT,few,.,TRBV28,TRBJ1-4
CASSYSEENTEAFF,TGTGCCAGCAGTTACTCGGAGGAGAACACTGAAGCTTTCTTT,.,.,TRBV6-2/TRBV6-3,TRBJ1-1
CASSAYREGDEQYF,TGCGCCAGCAGCGCATACAGGGAAGGAGACGAGCAGTACTTC,few,.,TRBV5-1,TRBJ2-7
CSARSERAYKQYF,TGCAGTGCTAGGTCTGAAAGGGCCTACAAGCAGTACTTC,.,.,TRBV20-1,TRBJ2-7
CSARGTGELFF,TGCAGCGCCAGGGGCACCGGGGAGCTGTTTTTT,few,.,TRBV29-1,TRBJ2-2
CASSFSLTDFYEQYF,TGTGCCAGCAGTTTCTCCCTGACAGATTTCTACGAGCAGTACTTC,.,.,TRBV12-3/TRBV12-4,TRBJ2-7
CASSSEGTSGGWVTQYF,TGTGCCAGCAGCTCCGAAGGGACTAGCGGGGGGTGGGTTACGCAGTATTTT,few,TRBD2,TRBV7-2,TRBJ2-3
CASRGQGSSYNEQFF,TGTGCCAGCAGGGGACAGGGGAGCTCCTACAATGAGCAGTTCTTC,few,TRBD1,TRBV28,TRBJ2-1
CSARRHSTSTDTQYF,TGCAGTGCTAGGAGGCACTCCACTAGTACAGATACGCAGTATTTT,once,.,TRBV20-1,TRBJ2-3
CASGGGLQETQYF,TGTGCCAGCGGAGGGGGCCTCCAAGAGACCCAGTACTTC,once,.,TRBV14,TRBJ2-5
CASSQDPGNRYNEQYF,TGCGCCAGCAGCCAAGATCCGGGGAACCGATACAATGAGCAGTACTTC,.,.,TRBV4-1,TRBJ2-5
CASSFGPVGTDTQYF,TGTGCCAGCAGTTTTGGACCGGTGGGGACAGATACGCAGTATTTT,.,.,TRBV27,TRBJ2-3
CASSRGGQGANEQYF,TGTGCCAGCAGCCGAGGTGGACAGGGAGCCAACGAGCAGTACTTC,.,TRBD1,TRBV7-2,TRBJ2-7
CSAWAAADEQFF,TGCAGCGCCTGGGCCGCGGCGGATGAGCAGTTCTTC,many,.,TRBV29-1,TRBJ2-1